Following are 13 T cell receptor beta chains from one sample sequenced in a study of STAT5B mutations in CD4+ large granular lymphocyte leukemia. Sequencing used immunoSEQ multiplex PCR; TCRdb keeps in-frame clones, though not all of them. The data hold roughly 30,000 clones, with approximately 74% observed a single time. Sequenced sample: CD4+ T cells from blood buffy coats. The receptors were sampled from a human donor in good health.

The rearrangement links TRBV5-1 to TRBJ2-6, with D uncertain. V was pared by 0 bases and J by 2 bases, with 6 bases between. Germline-derived CDR1 and CDR2 are SGHRS and YFSETQ. CDR3 length: 15 residues. CDR3 nucleotides: TGCGCCAGCAGCTTGGGACTGCCTGGGGCCAACGTCCTGACTTTC. Amino acids: CASSLGLPGANVLTF.

This chain connects TRBV7-3 to TRBJ1-1; tentative D call: TRBD1 (5 bases). Trimming stripped 5 bases from V and 4 bases from J, with 11 bases between. Germline assignment: CDR1 SGHTA and CDR2 FQGTGA. CDR3 size: 13 residues. CDR3 coding DNA: TGTGCCAGCAGCCCTGCTGGGGGCACTGAAGCTTTCTTT. Amino acid sequence: CASSPAGGTEAFF.

This chain links TRBV5-1 with TRBJ1-3; weak D call: TRBD1 (6 bases). The germline V gene encodes CDR1 SGHRS and CDR2 YFSETQ. V lost 4 bases, J lost 0 bases, and 11 bases lay in between. The CDR3 extends over 15 amino acids. The CDR3 DNA reads as TGCGCCAGCAGCAAAGGACAGAGCTCTGGAAACACCATATATTTT. Translating it yields CASSKGQSSGNTIYF.

This clone was seen a few times. This rearrangement joins TRBV10-2 to TRBJ2-1, with 13 bases matching TRBD2. The J segment lost 5 bases and the V segment lost 4 bases, leaving 8 bases of the junction unmatched. The CDR3 is 17 residues long. Per the germline V gene, CDR1 is WSHSY and CDR2 is SAAADI. The DNA for the CDR3 is TGCGCCAGCAGTGGTAGACTAGCGGGGGGCCTAGACAATGAGCAGTTCTTC. Its translation is CASSGRLAGGLDNEQFF.

Only a few counts were recorded for this clone. The chain uses TRBV11-2 and TRBJ2-7, with 8 bases lining up with TRBD2. With 10 bases clipped from V and 6 bases from J, the junction kept 14 bases outside the gene matches. The CDR3 is made up of 14 amino acids. Germline CDR1 SGHAT, CDR2 FQNNGV. In DNA form, the CDR3 reads TGTGCCACCACCGGGACTAGGGGCCGCGGCGAGCAGTACTTC. It specifies CATTGTRGRGEQYF.

This rearrangement joins TRBV7-2 to TRBJ2-5; no clear D gene. With the DNA end fitting TRBJ2-7 better, the J assignment may be wrong. CDR3 size: 14 residues. Looked up from germline, CDR1 is SGHTA and CDR2 is FQGNSA. CDR3: CASSLMGNSYEQYF. As DNA, the CDR3 is TGTGCCAGCAGCTTAATGGGGAACTCCTACGAGCAGTACTTC.

V usage is TRBV6-5 and J usage is TRBJ2-7, with 8 nucleotides matching TRBD1. The CDR3 consists of 13 residues. Germline CDR1 is MNHEY and CDR2 is SVGAGI. Germline trimming cut 6 bases from V and 3 bases from J; bases unmatched to any gene: 4. The CDR3 loop reads CASRGDRYYEQYF. The CDR3 coding sequence is TGTGCCAGCAGGGGGGACAGGTACTACGAGCAGTACTTC.

This chain connects TRBV15 to TRBJ2-7, with 9 bases aligning to TRBD1. Looked up from germline, CDR1 is LNHNV and CDR2 is YYDKDF (reference sequence). V lost 3 bases, J lost 6 bases, and 3 bases stayed unmatched. The CDR3 has 13 residues. The CDR3 DNA follows: TGTGCCACCAGCAGCCGGACAGGGGCCGAGCAGTACGTC. Its translation is CATSSRTGAEQYV.

This sequence joins TRBV28 and TRBJ2-3; tentatively, D is TRBD2 (6 bases). The CDR3 is made up of 14 amino acids. V was trimmed by 3 bases and J by 3 bases, leaving 10 bases between them. CDR1 and CDR2 (germline): MDHEN, SYDVKM. The CDR3 here is CASSFVAGTDTQYF. CDR3 DNA sequence: TGTGCCAGCAGTTTCGTTGCGGGGACAGATACGCAGTATTTT.

The gene calls are TRBV29-1 and TRBJ1-4; 11 bases match TRBD1. The CDR3 contains 13 residues. Germline V gives CDR1 SQVTM, CDR2 ANQGSEA. Losses at the gene ends were 7 bases for V and 7 bases for J; bases not matched to a gene: 5. The CDR3 spells CSARTGGVEKLFF. In DNA, the CDR3 is TGCAGCGCAAGGACAGGGGGCGTTGAAAAACTGTTTTTT. The whole variable domain, remainder taken from reference TRBV29-1 and TRBJ1-4, is SAVISQKPSRDICQRGTSLTIQCQVDSQVTMMFWYRQQPGQSLTLIATANQGSEATYESGFVIDKFPISRPNLTFSTLTVSNMSPEDSSIYLCSARTGGVEKLFFGSGTQLSVL.

The chain is built from TRBV7-2 and TRBJ1-2; 9 bases fit TRBD1. The CDR3 contains 14 residues. CDR1 is SGHTA, CDR2 FQGNSA, per germline. Unmatched junction bases numbered 9, after V lost 5 bases and J lost 8 bases. DNA of the CDR3: TGTGCCAGCAGCGTCAGAACAGGGGGCGCAGGCTACACCTTC. Its protein is CASSVRTGGAGYTF.

Remarks on this clone: In the same sample, other DNA sequences code for this CDR3. V usage is TRBV10-1 and J usage is TRBJ2-6; TRBD1 might be the D (6 bases). The V gene lost 5 bases and the J gene lost 4 bases, with 9 bases spanning the gap. Germline values: CDR1 WNHNN, CDR2 SYGVQD (reference sequence). This CDR3 has 14 residues. In DNA form, the CDR3 reads TGCGCCAGCAGTAGGGGGTCCGGGGCCAACGTCCTGACTTTC. Amino acids: CASSRGSGANVLTF.

This chain joins TRBV30 and TRBJ1-2; the D is unclear. The V end lost 4 bases, the J end lost 2 bases, and 8 bases lay between the germline ends. The germline gives CDR1 GTSNPN, CDR2 SVGIG (reference sequence). The CDR3 extends over 12 amino acids. The CDR3 spells CAWTGGNYGYTF. DNA for the CDR3: TGTGCCTGGACGGGCGGGAACTATGGCTACACCTTC. Drawing the rest from reference TRBV30 and TRBJ1-2, the complete variable domain is SQTIHQWPATLVQPVGSPLSLECTVEGTSNPNLYWYRQAAGRGLQLLFYSVGIGQISSEVPQNLSASRPQDRQFILSSKKLLLSDSGFYLCAWTGGNYGYTFGSGTRLTVV.